This is a list of T cell receptor beta chains from one sample in a study of vaccination effects on CD4 cells after COVID-19. These receptors' antigens are unknown. TCRdb's copy holds only in-frame clones and misses some; the assay was immunoSEQ multiplex PCR. Of 70,000 or so clones listed, 73% are singletons. The input for sequencing was CD4+ T cells from PBMCs cultured with HIV peptides, taken before COVID-19 vaccination. The receptors derive from a human donor who had a prior SARS-CoV-2 infection. The CDR3 runs from the conserved cysteine through the conserved F or W. The D gene is left open where the match is weak. The size of a clone is reported for some rows only, either as once, few or many, or as a class for expanded clones.

V	J	size	D	DNA	CDR3
TRBV30	TRBJ2-5	.	TRBD2	TGTGCCTGGAACCCCCCCCTAGCGGGAGGAGTCGGGACCCAGTACTTC	CAWNPPLAGGVGTQYF
TRBV6-1	TRBJ1-5	.	.	TGTGCCAGCAGTGAACGCCGGCGCAAAGAGGGCAATCAGCCCCAGCATTTT	CASSERRRKEGNQPQHF
TRBV6-2/TRBV6-3	TRBJ1-5	.	.	TGTGCCAGCAGCTGGACCAGCAATCAGCCCCAGCATTTT	CASSWTSNQPQHF
TRBV19	TRBJ1-5	.	.	TGTGCCAGTAGAGTCGAACAGGGTCGCAGTCAGCCCCAGCATTTT	CASRVEQGRSQPQHF
TRBV27	TRBJ2-7	.	.	TGTGCCAGCAGTTTTTCACCCACCGGTTGGGCGTACGAGCAGTACTTC	CASSFSPTGWAYEQYF
TRBV7-8	TRBJ1-6	.	TRBD1	TGTGCCAGCAGCCGGGACAGGGACGACTCACCCCTCCACTTT	CASSRDRDDSPLHF
TRBV4-2	TRBJ2-2	.	.	TGTGCCAGCAGCCAAGATGCTTACAGAACCAACACCGGGGAGCTGTTTTTT	CASSQDAYRTNTGELFF
TRBV24-1	TRBJ2-1	.	TRBD2	TGTGCCACCAGTGATGTGGGAGGGCCTGGAAATGAGCAGTTCTTC	CATSDVGGPGNEQFF
TRBV7-2	TRBJ2-1	.	TRBD2	TGTGCCAGCAGCCGCAGGACTAGCGGGTCCAATGAGCAGTTCTTC	CASSRRTSGSNEQFF
TRBV2	TRBJ1-1	.	.	TGTGCCACCCCCTGGGTAGTCGGGGCTTTCTTT	CATPWVVGAFF
TRBV12-3/TRBV12-4	TRBJ2-7	.	.	TGTGCCAGCAGTTTTCAGGTTTACGAGCAGTACTTC	CASSFQVYEQYF
TRBV5-1	TRBJ1-6	.	TRBD1	TGCGCCAGCAGCTTGGGAACAGGGGTACCCTATAATTCACCCCTCCACTTT	CASSLGTGVPYNSPLHF
TRBV5-1	TRBJ1-1	.	.	TGCGCCAGCAGCTTGGGGGTTTTGAACACTGAAGCTTTCTTT	CASSLGVLNTEAFF
TRBV28	TRBJ1-2	.	.	TGTGCCAGCAGTTTCTATAACTATGGCTACACCTTC	CASSFYNYGYTF
TRBV7-9	TRBJ2-5	once	TRBD1	TGTGCCAGCAGCCCGACAGGGTTCCAAGAGACCCAGTACTTC	CASSPTGFQETQYF
TRBV7-2	TRBJ2-1	.	.	TGTGCCAGCAGCTCGTCGCGGACCAATGAGCAGTTCTTC	CASSSSRTNEQFF
TRBV4-2	TRBJ1-2	.	TRBD1	TGTGCCAGCAGCCCACGACAGGGGGCGCCAGGCTACACCTTC	CASSPRQGAPGYTF
TRBV9	TRBJ1-1	.	.	TGTGCCAGCAGCCCAATTCCTGGAAACACTGAAGCTTTCTTT	CASSPIPGNTEAFF
TRBV7-2	TRBJ1-5	.	.	TGTGCCAGCAGCTTAGTTTCAGGGGCCGATCAGCCCCAGCATTTT	CASSLVSGADQPQHF
TRBV6-5	TRBJ2-1	.	.	TGTGCCAGCAGTTACTCACGGAACAATGAGCAGTTCTTC	CASSYSRNNEQFF
TRBV5-1	TRBJ2-6	.	.	TGCGCCAGCAGCGAGTGGGTTCTTGGGGTAGCCGGGGCCAACGTCCTGACTTTC	CASSEWVLGVAGANVLTF
TRBV12-3/TRBV12-4	TRBJ1-3	.	.	TGTGCCAGCGCGGCCTCTGGAAACACCATATATTTT	CASAASGNTIYF
TRBV6-5	TRBJ1-5	.	TRBD1	TGTGCCAGCTCGGGGACAGGGGGCAATCAGCCCCAGCATTTT	CASSGTGGNQPQHF
TRBV5-6	TRBJ1-2	once	.	TGTGCCAGCAGCTTCGTGGGGGGTGGCTATGGCTACACCTTC	CASSFVGGGYGYTF
TRBV7-2	TRBJ2-2	.	.	TGTGCCAGCAGCTTCAGGGGTTCCCACACCGGGGAGCTGTTTTTT	CASSFRGSHTGELFF
TRBV7-2	TRBJ2-7	.	TRBD1	TGTGCCAGCAGCTTTGGGGACAGGGAGAACTACGAGCAGTACTTC	CASSFGDRENYEQYF
TRBV5-1	TRBJ1-2	.	TRBD1	TGCGCCAGCAGCTTGGACAGGGGGATCTATGGCTACACCTTC	CASSLDRGIYGYTF
TRBV25-1	TRBJ2-3	.	.	TGTGCCAGCAGTGGCGTTCTCACAGATACGCAGTATTTT	CASSGVLTDTQYF
TRBV10-3	TRBJ1-6	.	TRBD1	TGTGCCATCAGTGAGTCTGGACAGGGGGTTGGATCACCCCTCCACTTT	CAISESGQGVGSPLHF
TRBV29-1	TRBJ1-4	.	.	TGCAGCGTTGAATCTGGAACAAAAGTCGGGGAAAAACTGTTTTTT	CSVESGTKVGEKLFF
TRBV7-9	TRBJ2-3	.	TRBD2	TGTGCCAGCAGCGAGAGAGCGGGGTACACAGATACGCAGTATTTT	CASSERAGYTDTQYF
TRBV5-1	TRBJ2-3	.	TRBD2	TGCGCCAGCTTTCCCGGGACTAGCGGGGAGACGCACACAGATACGCAGTATTTT	CASFPGTSGETHTDTQYF
TRBV18	TRBJ2-6	.	.	TGTGCCAGCTCACCACGACAAAACTCTGGGGCCAACGTCCTGACTTTC	CASSPRQNSGANVLTF
TRBV7-2	TRBJ2-3	.	.	TGTGCCAGCAGGCAAGGACAGAACACAGATACGCAGTATTTT	CASRQGQNTDTQYF
TRBV29-1	TRBJ2-5	.	.	TGCAGCGTTGAACCCGGTGAGACCCAGTACTTC	CSVEPGETQYF
TRBV5-4	TRBJ2-5	.	TRBD2	TGTGCCAGCAGCCCCGGGACTAGCAGACTCCAAGAGACCCAGTACTTC	CASSPGTSRLQETQYF
TRBV7-2	TRBJ1-5	.	TRBD1	TGTGCCAGCAGCTTGATAGGGGGCAGTCAGCCCCAGCATTTT	CASSLIGGSQPQHF
TRBV12-5	TRBJ2-3	.	.	TGTGCTAGTGTCCTACGGGGAGTTGCGGATACGCAGTATTTT	CASVLRGVADTQYF
TRBV18	TRBJ2-7	.	TRBD2	TGTGCCAGCTCAAGGACTAGCGACTACGAGCAGTACTTC	CASSRTSDYEQYF
TRBV7-9	TRBJ1-3	few	.	TGTGCCAGCAGCTCAACAAGACGCTCTGGAAACACCATATATTTT	CASSSTRRSGNTIYF
TRBV28	TRBJ2-3	once	TRBD2	TGTGCCAGCAAGCGGGGGTGGCTCACAGATACGCAGTATTTT	CASKRGWLTDTQYF
TRBV10-3	TRBJ2-3	.	.	TGTGCCATCGAAGGGGCTCCAGGAGGGGCGGCAGATACGCAGTATTTT	CAIEGAPGGAADTQYF
TRBV6-6	TRBJ2-1	.	TRBD2	TGTGCCAGCAGCATAACTTCAGAAACTAGCGACAATGAGCAGTTCTTC	CASSITSETSDNEQFF
TRBV6-5	TRBJ2-2	.	.	TGTGCCAGCAGCGGCAGGACTCCCGAGGGGGAGCTGTTTTTT	CASSGRTPEGELFF